Presented here are 21 T cell receptor beta chains from one specimen sequenced in a study of Graves' ophthalmopathy and Graves' hyperthyroidism. Amplification of TCR beta CDR3 regions used RNA transcripts. The first round was an RT-PCR with HTBI primers, and the second round was a multiplex PCR. Using its own MiXCR run on the multiplex PCR reads, TCRdb lists one record per CDR3 protein. The sample has over 45,000 distinct CDR3 sequences, 50% seen once. The sequenced sample consisted of peripheral blood. Receptors originate from an adult man with Graves' ophthalmopathy.

Ten or more counts support this clonotype. The V and J genes are TRBV28 and TRBJ2-5; D not certain. V lost 7 bases and J lost 1, with 13 bases in between. Looked up from germline, CDR1 is MDHEN and CDR2 is SYDVKM. The length of the CDR3 is 14 residues. DNA of the CDR3: TGTGCCAGCACCCCGGGCCTCATCCAAGAGACCCAGTACTTC. Amino acids: CASTPGLIQETQYF.

Ten or more counts support this clonotype. The rearrangement links TRBV19 to TRBJ1-1; unclear D gene. Germline V lookup: CDR1 LNHDA, CDR2 SQIVND (reference sequence). The CDR3 is made up of 11 amino acids. Trimming took 2 bases from V and 6 from J, leaving 4 bases between them. In DNA form, the CDR3 reads TGTGCCAGTAGTATACTCTCTGAAGCTTTCTTT. Its translation: CASSILSEAFF.

A few counts support this clonotype. The V call is TRBV24-1, the J call TRBJ2-3; tentatively, D is TRBD2 (5 bases). Trimming stripped 1 base from V and 3 bases from J, with 10 bases between. CDR1 and CDR2 from the germline V gene are KGHDR and SFDVKD. The CDR3 runs 15 residues. This CDR3 reads CATSDLRDSTDTQYF. In nucleotides, the CDR3 is TGTGCCACCAGTGATTTACGGGATTCTACAGATACGCAGTATTTT.

This clonotype occurred many times. The chain has TRBV5-1 and TRBJ1-1; D call uncertain. This CDR3 has 15 residues. Germline V gives CDR1 SGHRS, CDR2 YFSETQ. V lost 0 bases and J lost 1, with 10 bases in between. Here the CDR3 DNA reads TGCGCCAGCAGCTTGGTACAGCTAGGGAACACTGAAGCTTTCTTT. It codes for CASSLVQLGNTEAFF.

The V call is TRBV25-1, the J call TRBJ1-2; possible D gene TRBD1, 5 bases. CDR1 and CDR2 (germline): MGHDK, SYGVNS. This CDR3 comprises 12 residues. The CDR3 here is CASRHGARGYTF. CDR3 bases: TGTGCTAGCCGACACGGGGCGCGTGGCTACACCTTC.

The genes are TRBV20-1 and TRBJ2-5; 8 bases fit TRBD2. Looked up from germline, CDR1 is DFQATT and CDR2 is SNEGSKA (reference sequence). The V segment lost 6 bases and the J segment 5 bases; nucleotides outside the gene matches: 20. The length of the CDR3 is 17 residues. The DNA of the CDR3 is TGCAGTGCCCGGAGGGGAATGGGAACGGGAGGGAAGGAGACCCAGTACTTC. It yields the protein CSARRGMGTGGKETQYF.

The rearrangement joins TRBV2 to TRBJ2-1; 9 bases are a match to TRBD1. The germline CDR1 and CDR2 sequences are SNHLY and FYNNEI. The V gene end was trimmed by 4 bases and the J gene end by 5 bases; junction bases not matched to a gene: 9. This CDR3 spans 16 amino acids. CDR3 DNA: TGTGCCAGCAGTGGAACCGGGACAGGGTCAAACAATGAGCAGTTCTTC. Translating gives CASSGTGTGSNNEQFF.

The gene calls are TRBV5-4 and TRBJ2-3; 9 nucleotides align to TRBD1. This CDR3 has 13 amino acids. J gave up 9 bases and V 4 bases, and 6 bases lay outside the gene matches. The V gene's germline CDR1 is SGHNT and CDR2 YYREEE (reference sequence). The CDR3 nucleotides are TGTGCCAGCAGCCTGCGACAGGGGGTAACGCAGTATTTT. Its protein product is CASSLRQGVTQYF.

This clonotype was picked up many times. V gene TRBV20-1 combines with J gene TRBJ1-1, with no clear D. Germline loops: CDR1 DFQATT, CDR2 SNEGSKA (reference sequence). V lost 1 base to trimming and J lost 0 bases, with 12 bases between them. The CDR3 contains 15 residues. CDR3 amino acids: CSARVDGNMNTEAFF. The CDR3 nucleotides are TGCAGTGCTAGAGTAGACGGAAACATGAACACTGAAGCTTTCTTT.

As concerns this clonotype: This may come from a read error, since a much larger clone is one base off. This chain connects TRBV3-1 to TRBJ2-5; weak D call: TRBD2 (6 bases). The length of the CDR3 is 16 residues. Germline CDR1 is LGHDT and CDR2 is YNNKEL (reference sequence). V was cut by 0 bases and J by 0 bases, with 11 bases left in between. For the CDR3, the DNA is TGTGCCAGCAGCCAAGAGCGGCGGGGCAACCAAGAGACCCAGTACTTC. This gives the protein CASSQERRGNQETQYF.

The CDR3 DNA is TGTGCCAGCAGCTGGGGGAACACCGGGGAGCTGTTTTTT. Translation gives CASSWGNTGELFF. V usage is TRBV7-2 and J usage is TRBJ2-2; D call uncertain. The V end lost 4 bases, the J end lost 1 base, and 4 bases lay between the germline ends. Germline V gene data show CDR1 as SGHTA and CDR2 as FQGNSA. The CDR3 has 13 amino acids.

This clonotype appeared many times. The rearrangement joins TRBV5-6 to TRBJ1-4; TRBD1 aligns across 10 bases. Trimming cost V 3 bases and J 0 bases; bases outside gene matches: 11. CDR1 is SGHDT and CDR2 is YYEEEE in the germline V gene. The CDR3 covers 19 residues. This CDR3 is CASSSLRDRGVATNEKLFF. The CDR3 bases are TGTGCCAGCAGCTCGCTCCGGGACAGGGGAGTTGCAACTAATGAAAAACTGTTTTTT.

The J gene is TRBJ2-5, the V gene TRBV10-3, with 12 bases lining up with TRBD2. The CDR3 is 14 residues long. V shed 6 bases and J 5 bases; nucleotides not matched to a gene: 4. Germline CDR1 is ENHRY and CDR2 is SYGVKD. The CDR3 loop is CAISGLAGRETQYF. CDR3 DNA: TGTGCCATCAGCGGACTAGCGGGAAGGGAGACCCAGTACTTC.

The V call is TRBV20-1, the J call TRBJ1-5, with TRBD1 matching over 10 bases. V shed 1 base, J shed 6 bases, and the junction held 6 bases outside the gene matches. The CDR3 is made up of 15 amino acids. Germline V gives CDR1 DFQATT, CDR2 SNEGSKA (reference sequence). The CDR3 DNA reads TGCAGTGCTAGAGTTAGACAGGGGGCCGGTCAGCCCCAGCATTTT. Translated: CSARVRQGAGQPQHF.

Concerning this clonotype: One end of the junction is discordant with germline, which a read error may explain. The DNA of the CDR3 is TGTGCCAGCAGTTACGATTTTAGCAATCAGCCTCAGCATTTT. Translation gives CASSYDFSNQPQHF. The V call is TRBV6-5, the J call TRBJ1-5; no definite D call. The CDR3 consists of 14 residues. Germline CDR1 and CDR2: MNHEY and SVGAGI.

This clonotype has ten or more counts. The chain has TRBV19 and TRBJ2-6; the match to TRBD2 covers 12 bases. The CDR3 sequence is 18 residues long. The J segment lost 4 bases and the V segment lost 7 bases, leaving 11 bases of the junction unmatched. Germline V gene lookup returns CDR1 LNHDA and CDR2 SQIVND (reference sequence). The chain's CDR3 is CASTPGLAGLGGANVLTF. Here the CDR3 DNA reads TGTGCCAGTACCCCGGGACTAGCGGGTCTAGGCGGGGCCAACGTCCTGACTTTC.

In this sample, this clonotype turned up many times. This chain links TRBV5-1 with TRBJ2-4; possibly TRBD2 for D (6 bases). V lost 2 bases, J lost 0 bases, and 27 bases lay in between. Germline lookup yields CDR1 SGHRS and CDR2 YFSETQ. CDR3 length: 21 amino acids. CDR3 region: CASSFLPRGGFSNLAKNIQYF. The CDR3 region has the DNA TGCGCCAGCAGCTTCCTACCGCGAGGAGGGTTCTCCAATCTAGCCAAAAACATTCAGTACTTC.

This clonotype was counted at least ten times. The gene calls are TRBV5-5 and TRBJ1-4; TRBD1 might be the D (5 bases). Germline V lookup: CDR1 SGHKS, CDR2 YYEKEE (reference sequence). Trimming took 4 bases from V and 0 from J, leaving 16 bases between them. The CDR3 has 17 residues. In DNA form, the CDR3 reads TGTGCCAGCAGCCTAAGGGGTAGGATTGCAACTAATGAAAAACTGTTTTTT. Encoded protein: CASSLRGRIATNEKLFF.

This chain links TRBV7-9 with TRBJ2-2; TRBD1 aligns across 10 bases. Losses at the gene ends were 8 bases for V and 6 bases for J; bases not matched to a gene: 6. Germline-derived CDR1 and CDR2 are SEHNR and FQNEAQ (reference sequence). The CDR3 is made up of 14 amino acids. CDR3 nucleotide sequence: TGTGCCAGCTGCCTAGGACAGGGGGCCGGGGAGCTGTTTTTT. Translation: CASCLGQGAGELFF.

This clonotype was picked up many times. The V and J genes are TRBV5-8 and TRBJ2-7; 8 positions match TRBD1. J lost 4 bases, V lost 5 bases, and 5 bases had no gene match. This CDR3 contains 13 residues. Germline values: CDR1 SGHTS, CDR2 YDEGEE. Here the CDR3 DNA reads TGTGCCAGCAGACCGACAGGGGAATACGAGCAGTACTTC. Its translation: CASRPTGEYEQYF.

In its sample, this clonotype was seen many times. This sequence joins TRBV7-9 and TRBJ1-1; D not certain. The CDR3 loop spans 15 amino acids. Germline lookup yields CDR1 SEHNR and CDR2 FQNEAQ (reference sequence). The V gene lost 5 bases and the J gene lost 1 base, with 14 bases spanning the gap. As DNA, the CDR3 is TGTGCCAGCAGCCCAAGTCGTAACCGGAACACTGAAGCTTTCTTT. It translates to CASSPSRNRNTEAFF.